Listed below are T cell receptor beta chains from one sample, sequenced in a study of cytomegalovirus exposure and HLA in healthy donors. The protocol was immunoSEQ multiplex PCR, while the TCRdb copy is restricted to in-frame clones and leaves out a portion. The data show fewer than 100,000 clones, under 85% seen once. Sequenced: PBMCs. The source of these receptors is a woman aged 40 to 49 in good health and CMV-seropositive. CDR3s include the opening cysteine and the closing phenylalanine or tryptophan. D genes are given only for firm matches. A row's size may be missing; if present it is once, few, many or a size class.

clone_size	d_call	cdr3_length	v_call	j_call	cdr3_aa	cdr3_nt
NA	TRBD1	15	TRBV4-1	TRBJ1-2	CASSQVGQASYGYTF	TGCGCCAGCAGCCAAGTGGGACAGGCGAGCTATGGCTACACCTTC
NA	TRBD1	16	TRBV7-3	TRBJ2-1	CASSFRTGISYNEQFF	TGTGCCAGCAGCTTCAGGACAGGTATTAGCTACAATGAGCAGTTCTTC
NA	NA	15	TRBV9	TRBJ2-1	CASSVDLGNYNEQFF	TGTGCCAGCAGCGTAGATCTAGGTAATTACAATGAGCAGTTCTTC
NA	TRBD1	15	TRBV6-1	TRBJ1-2	CASSGGRGLSYGYTF	TGTGCCAGCAGTGGGGGCAGGGGGCTCTCCTATGGCTACACCTTC
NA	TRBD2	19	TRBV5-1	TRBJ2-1	CASSLGHKLAGGSYNEQFF	TGCGCCAGCAGCTTGGGACATAAGTTAGCGGGAGGCTCCTACAATGAGCAGTTCTTC
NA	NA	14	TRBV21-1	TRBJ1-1	CARNDDRRCTEAFF	TGTGCCAGAAACGATGACAGGCGTTGCACTGAAGCTTTCTTT
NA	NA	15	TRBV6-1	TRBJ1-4	CASSELAGSREKLFF	TGTGCCAGCAGTGAATTAGCAGGGTCCAGGGAAAAACTGTTTTTT
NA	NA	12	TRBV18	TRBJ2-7	CASSPASYEQYF	TGTGCCAGCTCACCCGCCAGCTACGAGCAGTACTTC
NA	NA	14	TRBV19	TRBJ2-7	CASSPHSGSYEQYF	TGTGCCAGTAGTCCTCACAGTGGCTCCTACGAGCAGTACTTC
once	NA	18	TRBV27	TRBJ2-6	CASSPRRQWSSGANVLTF	TGTGCCAGCAGCCCTAGAAGACAGTGGAGCTCTGGGGCCAACGTCCTGACTTTC
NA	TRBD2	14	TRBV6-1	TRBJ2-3	CASRLADSTDTQYF	TGTGCCAGCAGACTAGCGGATAGCACAGATACGCAGTATTTT
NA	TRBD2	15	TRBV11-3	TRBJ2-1	CASSYERGWDNEQFF	TGTGCCAGCAGCTACGAGCGGGGATGGGACAATGAGCAGTTCTTC
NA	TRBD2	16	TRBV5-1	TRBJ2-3	CASSLAGRTSTDTQYF	TGCGCCAGCAGCTTGGCCGGGAGGACTAGCACAGATACGCAGTATTTT
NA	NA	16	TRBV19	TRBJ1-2	CASSIDHRDLTYGYTF	TGTGCCAGTAGTATAGATCACAGGGACCTTACCTATGGCTACACCTTC
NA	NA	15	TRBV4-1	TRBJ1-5	CASSRSGGGNQPQHF	TGCGCCAGCAGCCGATCGGGGGGGGGCAATCAGCCCCAGCATTTT
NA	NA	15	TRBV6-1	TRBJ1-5	CASRKDVLRDQPQHF	TGTGCCAGCAGAAAGGACGTTCTCAGGGATCAGCCCCAGCATTTT
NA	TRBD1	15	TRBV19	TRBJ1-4	CASSRDRVGKEKLFF	TGTGCCTCATCCCGGGACAGGGTTGGAAAGGAAAAACTGTTTTTT
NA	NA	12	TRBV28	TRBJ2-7	CASSLGGWEQYF	TGTGCCAGCAGTTTGGGGGGTTGGGAGCAGTACTTC
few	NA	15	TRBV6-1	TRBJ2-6	CASSEVVEGANVLTF	TGTGCCAGCAGTGAAGTGGTGGAGGGGGCCAACGTCCTGACTTTC
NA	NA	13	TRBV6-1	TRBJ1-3	CASGVTVGNTIYF	TGTGCCAGCGGGGTGACAGTAGGAAACACCATATATTTT
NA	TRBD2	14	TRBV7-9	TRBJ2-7	CASSLAAGSYEQYF	TGTGCCAGCAGCTTAGCAGCGGGAAGCTACGAGCAGTACTTC
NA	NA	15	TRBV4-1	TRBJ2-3	CASSRTGVDTDTQYF	TGCGCCAGCAGCCGGACGGGAGTGGATACAGATACGCAGTATTTT
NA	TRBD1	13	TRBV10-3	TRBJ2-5	CASGTGGAETQYF	TGTGCCAGCGGGACAGGTGGAGCGGAGACCCAGTACTTC
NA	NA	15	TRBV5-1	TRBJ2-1	CASSIGLYSYNEQFF	TGCGCCAGCAGTATTGGGCTATACTCCTACAATGAGCAGTTCTTC
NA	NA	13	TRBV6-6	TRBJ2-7	CASSYEGVREQYF	TGTGCCAGCAGTTACGAGGGGGTAAGAGAGCAGTACTTC
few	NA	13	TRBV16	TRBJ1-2	CASSQDRNYGYTF	TGTGCCAGCAGCCAGGACAGAAACTATGGCTACACCTTC
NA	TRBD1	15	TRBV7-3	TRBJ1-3	CASSLEQGPGNTIYF	TGTGCCAGCAGCTTGGAACAGGGGCCTGGAAACACCATATATTTT
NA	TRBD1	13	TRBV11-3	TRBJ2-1	CASFAQGNNEQFF	TGTGCCAGCTTCGCACAGGGGAACAATGAGCAGTTCTTC
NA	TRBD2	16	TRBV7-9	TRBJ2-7	CASSVLSGTFSYEQYF	TGTGCCAGCAGCGTATTGAGCGGGACTTTTTCCTACGAGCAGTACTTC
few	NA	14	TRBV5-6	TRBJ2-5	CASSLGVGQKIQYF	TGTGCCAGCAGCCTGGGGGTAGGACAGAAAATCCAGTACTTC
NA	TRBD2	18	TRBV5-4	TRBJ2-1	CASSRTGGLAPYYNEQFF	TGTGCCAGCAGCAGGACAGGTGGACTAGCGCCTTACTACAATGAGCAGTTCTTC
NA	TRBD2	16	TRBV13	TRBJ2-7	CASSSAPGLAPYEQYF	TGTGCCAGCAGCTCCGCGCCGGGACTAGCGCCTTACGAGCAGTACTTC
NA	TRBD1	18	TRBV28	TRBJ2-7	CASSSLILGRTGRHEQYF	TGTGCCAGCAGTTCACTCATTCTAGGACGGACAGGGCGCCACGAGCAGTACTTC